The 5 T cell receptor beta chains below all came from one sample that was sequenced in a study of T cell repertoires in cytomegalovirus infection. TCRdb recomputed calls from the reads with MiXCR, one row per CDR3 protein. Found here are 250,000 to 300,000 distinct CDR3 sequences, around 9% of them singletons; the top ten hold over 12%. Sequencing was performed on PBMCs. The receptors derive from a human donor in good health (CMV status not recorded). Some clones in this sample may be carry-over from other donors' samples.

This clonotype was counted ten times or more. This chain joins TRBV7-8 and TRBJ1-5; no definite D call. The CDR3 contains 17 residues. CDR1 and CDR2 (germline): SGHVS, FQNEAQ. V was clipped by 1 base and J by 2 bases, with 15 bases between them. This CDR3 is CASSLDSSGGGNQPQHF. In nucleotides, the CDR3 is TGTGCCAGCAGCTTAGATTCATCGGGAGGCGGCAATCAGCCCCAGCATTTT.

This clonotype appeared many times. The CDR3 DNA sequence: TGTGCCAGCAGCAGTCCGACAGGGGGCGCTGGGTGGGTCCAGCCCCAGCATTTT. Its protein product is CASSSPTGGAGWVQPQHF. The chain has TRBV7-2 and TRBJ1-5; 10 nucleotides line up with TRBD1. The ends lost 5 bases at V and 7 bases at J; junction bases unmatched: 17. From germline, CDR1 is SGHTA and CDR2 FQGNSA. CDR3 size: 18 residues.

The CDR3 region is CASSLAAGAETQYF. For the CDR3, the DNA is TGTGCCAGCAGCTTAGCTGCCGGAGCAGAGACCCAGTACTTC. The J gene is TRBJ2-5, the V gene TRBV11-2; D is ambiguous. CDR3 length equals 14 residues. Per the germline V gene, CDR1 is SGHAT and CDR2 is FQNNGV. Trimming removed 1 base from V and 4 bases from J, with 10 bases in between.

This clonotype was observed a handful of times. This chain joins TRBV19 and TRBJ2-3, with D tentatively TRBD1 (6 bases). CDR3 length: 15 amino acids. CDR1 is LNHDA and CDR2 is SQIVND in the germline V gene (reference sequence). Trimming pared 5 bases from V and 0 bases from J, leaving 12 bases between. The CDR3 sequence is CASSSRTVSTDTQYF. The CDR3 bases are TGTGCCAGTAGTTCAAGGACAGTAAGCACAGATACGCAGTATTTT.

This clonotype has a count of ten or more. The chain recombines TRBV7-2 with TRBJ2-7; D not resolved. The V and J ends lost 6 bases and 2 bases respectively, with 14 bases between them. CDR3 length equals 14 residues. Germline V lookup: CDR1 SGHTA, CDR2 FQGNSA. The CDR3 DNA sequence: TGTGCCAGCAGTTTCGGGTTGGGCGCCTACGAGCAGTACTTC. This sequence encodes CASSFGLGAYEQYF. Supplemented by reference TRBV7-2 and TRBJ2-7, the full variable domain reads GAGVSQSPSNKVTEKGKDVELRCDPISGHTALYWYRQSLGQGLEFLIYFQGNSAPDKSGLPSDRFSAERTGGSVSTLTIQRTQQEDSAVYLCASSFGLGAYEQYFGPGTRLTVT.